This T cell receptor (beta chain) was found in a study of radiotherapy plus CTLA-4 blockade in lung cancer. On the study more broadly: Of all patients, more than 15% responded objectively and roughly 31% showed disease control. General observations from the study: Best predicting response, reportedly, were early blood T cell clone dynamics, with interferon-beta. In blood, after radiotherapy plus ipilimumab, tumor-derived TCR clones expanded.

Germline loops: CDR1 SGHAT, CDR2 FQNNGV. CDR3 length: 15 residues. Deletions cut 4 bases from V and 0 bases from J, with 12 bases between. Some clones are missing from TCRdb's copy, which holds only in-frame ones; the method was immunoSEQ multiplex PCR. Among over 75,000 clones, around 83% were seen once, and the ten largest hold 0.82%. Patients in the study, people with chemo-refractory metastatic non-small-cell lung cancer, received focal radiation plus ipilimumab CTLA-4 blockade. Comment on this clone: The antigen is unknown.

The clonotype originates from a human donor with non-small cell lung cancer who had stable disease on radiotherapy plus ipilimumab. The genes are TRBV11-2 and TRBJ2-5; D not resolved. Source: peripheral blood, taken from a patient treated with radiotherapy plus ipilimumab. Here the CDR3 reads CASSSLLKYQETQYF. The DNA for the CDR3 is TGTGCCAGCAGCTCCCTCCTGAAGTACCAAGAGACCCAGTACTTC. The full variable domain, with the rest looked up from reference TRBV11-2 and TRBJ2-5, is EAGVAQSPRYKIIEKRQSVAFWCNPISGHATLYWYQQILGQGPKLLIQFQNNGVVDDSQLPKDRFSAERLKGVDSTLKIQPAKLEDSAVYLCASSSLLKYQETQYFGPGTRLLVL.